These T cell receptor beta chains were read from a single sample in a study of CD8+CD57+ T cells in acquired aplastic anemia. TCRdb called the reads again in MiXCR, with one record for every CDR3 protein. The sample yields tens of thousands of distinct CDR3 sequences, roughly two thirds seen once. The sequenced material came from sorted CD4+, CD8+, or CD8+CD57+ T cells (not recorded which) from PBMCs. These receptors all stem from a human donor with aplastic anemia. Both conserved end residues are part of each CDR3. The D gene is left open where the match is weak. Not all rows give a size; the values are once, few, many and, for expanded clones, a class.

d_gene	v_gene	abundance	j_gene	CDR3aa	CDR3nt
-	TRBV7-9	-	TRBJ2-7	CASSFRDEQYF	TGTGCCAGCAGTTTCCGCGACGAGCAGTACTTC
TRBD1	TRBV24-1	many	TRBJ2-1	CATSETGVYDEQFF	TGTGCCACCAGTGAAACAGGGGTCTACGATGAGCAGTTCTTC
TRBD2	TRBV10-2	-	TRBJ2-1	CASSRSGRDEQFF	TGCGCCAGCAGTCGTAGCGGGAGGGATGAGCAGTTCTTC
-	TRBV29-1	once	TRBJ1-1	CSVPGLNTEAFF	TGCAGCGTTCCGGGACTGAACACTGAAGCTTTCTTT
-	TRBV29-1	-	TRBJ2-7	CSVGLRQATYEQYF	TGCAGCGTTGGACTAAGGCAGGCTACCTACGAGCAGTACTTC
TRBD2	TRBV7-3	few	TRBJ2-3	CASSLIGRSDTQYF	TGTGCCAGCAGCTTAATCGGGAGGTCAGATACGCAGTATTTT
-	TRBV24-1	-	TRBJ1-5	CATSDSTGGNQPQHF	TGTGCCACCAGTGATTCAACAGGTGGCAATCAGCCCCAGCATTTT
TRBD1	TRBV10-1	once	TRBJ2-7	CASSEPRPIGTDYEQYF	TGCGCCAGCAGTGAGCCGAGGCCCATCGGGACAGACTACGAGCAGTACTTC
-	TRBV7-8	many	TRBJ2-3	CASSARWTDTQYF	TGTGCCAGCAGCGCAAGGTGGACAGATACGCAGTATTTT
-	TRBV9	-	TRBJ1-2	CASSPTQYGYTF	TGTGCCAGCAGCCCGACCCAGTATGGCTACACCTTC
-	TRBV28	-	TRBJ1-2	CASSLGGGPYGYTF	TGTGCCAGCAGTTTGGGCGGGGGCCCCTATGGCTACACCTTC
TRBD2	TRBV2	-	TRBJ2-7	CASGGVGSYEQYF	TGTGCCAGCGGGGGGGTTGGGTCCTACGAGCAGTACTTC
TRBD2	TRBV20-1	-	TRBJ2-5	CSASLAGDPKGTQYF	TGCAGTGCGTCACTAGCGGGGGACCCAAAAGGGACCCAGTACTTC
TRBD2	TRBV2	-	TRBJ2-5	CASSPLGGETQYF	TGTGCCAGCAGTCCTCTCGGGGGGGAGACCCAGTACTTC
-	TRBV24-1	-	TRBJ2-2	CATSDAGAGVTGELFF	TGTGCCACCAGTGATGCCGGGGCGGGCGTCACCGGGGAGCTGTTTTTT
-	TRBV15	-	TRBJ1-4	CATSRVVPGANEKLFF	TGTGCCACCAGCAGAGTCGTGCCAGGGGCTAATGAAAAACTGTTTTTT
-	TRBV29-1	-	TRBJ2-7	CSPLFGSDF	TGCAGCCCCCTCTTTGGGAGTGACTTC
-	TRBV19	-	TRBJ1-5	CASSRDWGTGSNQPQHF	TGTGCCAGTAGTAGAGACTGGGGGACCGGTAGCAATCAGCCCCAGCATTTT
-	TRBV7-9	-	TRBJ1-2	CASSLTQATYGYTF	TGTGCCAGCAGCTTAACGCAGGCGACCTATGGCTACACCTTC
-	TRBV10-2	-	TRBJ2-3	CASSEITVPEYF	TGCGCCAGCAGTGAGATCACAGTGCCTGAGTATTTT
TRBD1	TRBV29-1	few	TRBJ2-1	CSVRTGANSYNEQFF	TGCAGCGTAAGGACAGGGGCTAACTCCTACAATGAGCAGTTCTTC
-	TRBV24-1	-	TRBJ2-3	CATSDPTDTDTQYF	TGTGCCACCAGTGATCCCACAGATACAGATACGCAGTATTTT
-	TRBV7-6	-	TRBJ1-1	CASSLTLTMNTEAFF	TGTGCCAGCAGCTTGACACTTACAATGAACACTGAAGCTTTCTTT
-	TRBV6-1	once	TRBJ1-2	CASSEGDNYGYTF	TGTGCCAGCAGTGAGGGGGACAACTATGGCTACACCTTC
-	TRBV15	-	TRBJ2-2	CATSRDLQHTGELFF	TGTGCCACCAGCAGAGATTTACAGCACACCGGGGAGCTGTTTTTT
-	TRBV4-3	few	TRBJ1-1	CASSQDGARYTEAFF	TGCGCCAGCAGCCAAGATGGCGCGCGGTACACTGAAGCTTTCTTT
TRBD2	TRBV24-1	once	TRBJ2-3	CATSEASGGTDTQYF	TGTGCCACCAGTGAGGCTAGCGGAGGCACAGATACGCAGTATTTT
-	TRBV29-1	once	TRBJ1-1	CSVDWQTVSFF	TGCAGCGTTGATTGGCAGACCGTGTCTTTCTTT
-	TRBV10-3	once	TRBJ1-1	CAISSQGGGTEAFF	TGTGCCATCAGCTCCCAGGGTGGAGGGACTGAAGCTTTCTTT
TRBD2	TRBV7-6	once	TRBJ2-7	CASSPVGSGAHYEQYF	TGTGCCAGCAGCCCGGTGGGCAGCGGGGCTCACTACGAGCAGTACTTC
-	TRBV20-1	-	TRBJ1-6	CSAGRSNSPLHF	TGCAGTGCTGGACGGTCTAATTCACCCCTCCACTTT
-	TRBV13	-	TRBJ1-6	CASSGPGTTNSPLHF	TGTGCCAGCAGTGGCCCAGGGACCACGAATTCACCCCTCCACTTT
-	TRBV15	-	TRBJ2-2	CATSAGRETGELFF	TGTGCCACCAGCGCAGGGCGCGAGACCGGGGAGCTGTTTTTT
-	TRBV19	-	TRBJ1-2	CASSIGDFNYGYTF	TGTGCCAGTAGTATAGGGGACTTTAACTATGGCTACACCTTC
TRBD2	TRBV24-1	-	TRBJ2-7	CATSPRGDEQYF	TGTGCCACCAGTCCCCGGGGGGACGAGCAGTACTTC
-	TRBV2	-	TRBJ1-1	CASQSRGGIDEAFF	TGTGCCAGTCAATCCCGGGGTGGTATCGATGAAGCTTTCTTT
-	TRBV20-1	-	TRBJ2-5	CSAKAQRVVGETQYF	TGCAGTGCTAAGGCCCAGCGGGTAGTCGGGGAGACCCAGTACTTC
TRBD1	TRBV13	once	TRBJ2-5	CASSITGVETQYF	TGTGCCAGCAGCATCACAGGGGTAGAGACCCAGTACTTC
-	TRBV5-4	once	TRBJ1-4	CASSYQQGVGEKLFF	TGTGCCAGCAGCTACCAACAGGGTGTAGGGGAAAAACTGTTTTTT
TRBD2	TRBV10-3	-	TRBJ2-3	CAISAGTSGTSTDTQYF	TGTGCCATCAGCGCCGGGACTAGCGGGACAAGCACAGATACGCAGTATTTT
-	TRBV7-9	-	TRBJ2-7	CASSRVAGESEQYF	TGTGCCAGCAGCCGGGTTGCAGGAGAATCCGAGCAGTACTTC
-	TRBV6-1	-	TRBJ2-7	CASSEARMAYEQYF	TGTGCCAGCAGTGAAGCTCGGATGGCCTACGAGCAGTACTTC
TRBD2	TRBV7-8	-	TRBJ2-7	CASSSQTSGENGQYF	TGTGCCAGCAGCTCACAAACTAGCGGGGAGAACGGGCAGTACTTC
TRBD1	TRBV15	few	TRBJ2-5	CATSGDSLETQYF	TGTGCCACCAGCGGGGACAGCTTGGAGACCCAGTACTTC
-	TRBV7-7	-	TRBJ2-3	CASSLGVEDTQYF	TGTGCTAGCAGCTTAGGGGTCGAAGATACGCAGTATTTT
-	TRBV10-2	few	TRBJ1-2	CASRKNYGYTF	TGCGCCAGCAGGAAGAACTATGGCTACACCTTC
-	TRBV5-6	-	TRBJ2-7	CASSLAAVDEQYF	TGTGCCAGCAGCTTGGCCGCCGTCGACGAGCAGTACTTC
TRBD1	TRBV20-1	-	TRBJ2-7	CSASPLHRGPYEQYF	TGCAGTGCTAGTCCTCTCCACAGGGGGCCCTACGAGCAGTACTTC
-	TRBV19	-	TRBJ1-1	CASSIRAAGNTEAFF	TGTGCCAGTAGTATACGGGCGGCAGGGAACACTGAAGCTTTCTTT
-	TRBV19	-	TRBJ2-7	CASTQEQGTGEQYF	TGTGCCAGTACCCAAGAACAGGGGACTGGGGAGCAGTACTTC
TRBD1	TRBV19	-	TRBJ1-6	CASTLDGRGDSPLHF	TGTGCCAGCACCCTAGACGGCAGGGGGGATTCACCCCTCCACTTT
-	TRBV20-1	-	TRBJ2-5	CSARDLARGQETQYF	TGCAGTGCTAGAGACCTGGCGCGAGGGCAAGAGACCCAGTACTTC
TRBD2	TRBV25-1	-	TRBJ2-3	CASSAGLVGAPGTQYF	TGTGCCAGCAGTGCAGGACTAGTAGGGGCCCCAGGTACGCAGTATTTT